The table lists the clone carrying this T cell receptor (beta chain) with a few counts. Its antigen is undetermined. The data stem from a study of blood T cells in healthy people across ages. Whole-study results and caveats: Shifts in expanded clonotypes may have been confounded by donor CMV status, which was unknown.

The authors ran a second PCR of roughly 7 to 11 cycles using a sample-barcoded 5' primer and a J-beta primer mix. Researchers report that each sample yielded at least 2.5 million CDR3-containing paired-end reads. TCRdb re-analysed the 5' RACE reads in MiXCR, keeping a single row per CDR3 protein. This table has roughly 1.5 million distinct CDR3 sequences, approximately 43% appearing once. This CDR3 is built from 13 residues. V was trimmed by 3 bases and J by 10 bases, leaving 13 bases between them. Germline CDR1 is DFQATT and CDR2 is SNEGSKA (reference sequence). The rearrangement uses TRBV20-1 and TRBJ1-6; no reliable D call. The source of this sequence is a woman aged 18-35 years in good health. Source material: blood. The DNA of the CDR3 is TGCAGTGCTAGTGGACCCCTTGGGTCACCCCTCCACTTT. As protein: CSASGPLGSPLHF.